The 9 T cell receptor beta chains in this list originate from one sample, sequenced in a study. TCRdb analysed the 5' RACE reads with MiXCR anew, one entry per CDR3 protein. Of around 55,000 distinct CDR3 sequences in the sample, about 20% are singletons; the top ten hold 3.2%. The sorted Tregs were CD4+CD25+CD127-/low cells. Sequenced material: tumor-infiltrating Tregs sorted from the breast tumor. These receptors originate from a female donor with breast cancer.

The CDR3: CASKSISGANVLTF. The CDR3 nucleotides are TGTGCCAGCAAATCGATCTCTGGGGCCAACGTCCTGACTTTC. The chain is built from TRBV6-1 and TRBJ2-6; D call uncertain. There are 14 residues in the CDR3. CDR1 MNHNS and CDR2 SASEGT come from the germline V gene. V lost 7 bases, J lost 0 bases, and 7 bases lay in between.

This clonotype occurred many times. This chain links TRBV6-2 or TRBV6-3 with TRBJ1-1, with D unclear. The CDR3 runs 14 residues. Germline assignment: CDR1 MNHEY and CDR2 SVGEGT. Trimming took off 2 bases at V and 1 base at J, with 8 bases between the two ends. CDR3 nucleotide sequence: TGTGCCAGCAGTTACCCTCGACAGAACACTGAAGCTTTCTTT. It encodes CASSYPRQNTEAFF.

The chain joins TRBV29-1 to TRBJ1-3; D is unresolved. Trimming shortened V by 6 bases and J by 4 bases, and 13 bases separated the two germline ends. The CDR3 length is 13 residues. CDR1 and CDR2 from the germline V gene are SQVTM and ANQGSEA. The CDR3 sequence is CSVREPNGNTIYF. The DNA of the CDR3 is TGCAGCGTCCGGGAGCCCAACGGAAACACCATATATTTT. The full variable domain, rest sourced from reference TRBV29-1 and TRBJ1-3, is SAVISQKPSRDICQRGTSLTIQCQVDSQVTMMFWYRQQPGQSLTLIATANQGSEATYESGFVIDKFPISRPNLTFSTLTVSNMSPEDSSIYLCSVREPNGNTIYFGEGSWLTVV.

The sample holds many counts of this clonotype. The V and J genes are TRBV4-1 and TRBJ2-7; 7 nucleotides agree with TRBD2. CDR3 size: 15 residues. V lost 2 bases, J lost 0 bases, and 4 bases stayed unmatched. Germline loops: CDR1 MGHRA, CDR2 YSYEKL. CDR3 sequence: CASSQTGTNSYEQYF. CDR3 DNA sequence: TGCGCCAGCAGCCAAACCGGGACTAACTCCTACGAGCAGTACTTC.

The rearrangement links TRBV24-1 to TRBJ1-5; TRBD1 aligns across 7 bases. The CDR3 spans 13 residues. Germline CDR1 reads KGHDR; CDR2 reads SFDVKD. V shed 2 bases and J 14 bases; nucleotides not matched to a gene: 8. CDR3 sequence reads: CATSDWTGPIKHF. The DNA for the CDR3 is TGTGCCACCAGTGATTGGACAGGACCTATAAAGCATTTT.

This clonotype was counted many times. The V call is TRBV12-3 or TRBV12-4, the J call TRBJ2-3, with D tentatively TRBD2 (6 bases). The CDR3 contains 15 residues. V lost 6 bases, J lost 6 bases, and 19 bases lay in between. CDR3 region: CASSSQGGSSDTQYF. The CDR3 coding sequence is TGTGCCAGCAGCTCCCAGGGAGGTTCCTCCGATACGCAGTATTTT.

CDR3 loop: CASSQDPGRENGYTF. Written as DNA, the CDR3 is TGCGCCAGCAGCCAAGATCCAGGCAGGGAGAATGGCTACACCTTC. The rearrangement uses TRBV4-3 and TRBJ1-2; D possibly corresponds to TRBD1 (5 bases). The ends were cut back, 0 bases at V and 6 bases at J, with 14 bases in the middle. Germline V gene sequence: CDR1 LGHNA, CDR2 YSLEER. The CDR3 is 15 residues long.

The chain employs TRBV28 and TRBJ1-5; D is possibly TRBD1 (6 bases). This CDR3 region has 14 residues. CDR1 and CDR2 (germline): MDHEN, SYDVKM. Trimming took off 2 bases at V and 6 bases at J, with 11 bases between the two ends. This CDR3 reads CASSLATGAQPQHF. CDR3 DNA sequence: TGTGCCAGCAGTTTAGCTACGGGGGCTCAGCCCCAGCATTTT. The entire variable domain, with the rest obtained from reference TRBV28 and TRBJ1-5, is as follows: DVKVTQSSRYLVKRTGEKVFLECVQDMDHENMFWYRQDPGLGLRLIYFSYDVKMKEKGDIPEGYSVSREKKERFSLILESASTNQTSMYLCASSLATGAQPQHFGDGTRLSIL.

The CDR3, as DNA: TGTGCCAGCAGCGGACTATTCAATGAGCAGTTCTTC. Translation: CASSGLFNEQFF. The rearrangement uses TRBV6-6 and TRBJ2-1; D might be TRBD2 (6 bases). This CDR3 comprises 12 residues. Germline V gene data show CDR1 as MNHNY and CDR2 as SVGAGI (reference sequence). Trimming removed 6 bases at V and 6 bases at J, with 9 bases between.